This TCR beta chain was recovered during a study of control samples from healthy donors and cancer patients. Some clones are missing from TCRdb's copy, which holds only in-frame ones; the method was immunoSEQ multiplex PCR. The table has 78,000 or so clones, roughly 84% seen once; the top ten hold 3% to 4%. V was pared by 4 bases and J by 5 bases, with 12 bases between. The CDR3 totals 14 residues. The germline V gene has CDR1 SGHRS and CDR2 YFSETQ. The rearrangement joins TRBV5-1 to TRBJ2-2, with D possibly being TRBD2 (6 bases). The sequenced sample consisted of blood. The source of this sequence is a woman between 45 and 65 years old in good health. CDR3 sequence (DNA): TGCGCCAGCAGCCCGGACGGAGGGACCGGGGAGCTGTTTTTT. This gives the protein CASSPDGGTGELFF.